These 29 T cell receptor beta chains were sequenced from one sample in a study of T cells in Graves' hyperthyroidism and ophthalmopathy. RNA transcripts yielded amplified TCR beta CDR3 regions. The primer set for the first-round RT-PCR of the TCR CDR3 was HTBI. A single record per CDR3 protein comes from TCRdb applying MiXCR to the multiplex PCR reads. This sample has 660,000 or so distinct CDR3 sequences, with nearly 45% found just once. The sequencing sample was made of peripheral blood or thyroid tissue (not recorded which). The receptors were sampled from an adult man with Graves' disease, either hyperthyroidism or ophthalmopathy (not recorded which).

This clonotype is a singleton in its sample. The V call is TRBV12-3 or TRBV12-4, the J call TRBJ1-6, with 8 bases lining up with TRBD1. The CDR3 has 16 amino acids. The CDR3 nucleotides read TGTGCTAGCCACTCAGGGGGCGCATTCTATAATTCACCCCTCCACTTT. It codes for CASHSGGAFYNSPLHF.

The chain is built from TRBV20-1 and TRBJ2-7; TRBD1 matches at 10 bases. The CDR3 totals 16 residues. V lost 6 bases to trimming and J lost 3 bases; unmatched junction nucleotides: 14. From germline, CDR1 is DFQATT and CDR2 SNEGSKA (reference sequence). The CDR3 spells CSAIERTGGSVYEQYF. CDR3 nucleotides: TGCAGTGCAATCGAAAGGACAGGGGGGTCCGTCTACGAGCAGTACTTC.

The CDR3 DNA reads as TGTGCCAGTAGTGGACAGGGGGCTGGCAATGAGCAGTTCTTC. Encoded protein: CASSGQGAGNEQFF. The chain uses TRBV7-9 and TRBJ2-1; 11 nucleotides line up with TRBD1. The germline gives CDR1 SEHNR, CDR2 FQNEAQ (reference sequence). The CDR3 is made up of 14 amino acids. The V segment lost 9 bases and the J segment 6 bases; nucleotides outside the gene matches: 7. The full variable domain, with the rest looked up from reference TRBV7-9 and TRBJ2-1, is DTGVSQNPRHKITKRGQNVTFRCDPISEHNRLYWYRQTLGQGPEFLTYFQNEAQLEKSRLLSDRFSAERPKGSFSTLEIQRTEQGDSAMYLCASSGQGAGNEQFFGPGTRLTVL.

The V and J genes are TRBV7-3 and TRBJ2-7; 9 bases fit TRBD2. The CDR3 totals 14 residues. CDR1 is SGHTA and CDR2 is FQGTGA in the germline V gene. The V segment lost 2 bases and the J segment 5 bases; nucleotides outside the gene matches: 4. CDR3 protein: CASSLVAGEDEQYF. The CDR3 bases are TGTGCCAGCAGCTTAGTAGCGGGAGAAGACGAGCAGTACTTC. Supplemented by reference TRBV7-3 and TRBJ2-7, the full variable domain reads GAGVSQTPSNKVTEKGKYVELRCDPISGHTALYWYRQSLGQGPEFLIYFQGTGAADDSGLPNDRFFAVRPEGSVSTLKIQRTERGDSAVYLCASSLVAGEDEQYFGPGTRLTVT.

This clonotype appeared a few times. The chain recombines TRBV5-8 with TRBJ1-1, with D unresolved. CDR1 and CDR2 (germline): SGHTS, YDEGEE. The V and J ends lost 6 bases and 1 base respectively, with 13 bases between them. This CDR3 spans 14 amino acids. The CDR3 region is CASIDPTENTEAFF. The CDR3 coding sequence is TGTGCCAGCATTGATCCGACCGAGAACACTGAAGCTTTCTTT.

The chain is built from TRBV10-3 and TRBJ1-5; D perhaps matches TRBD1 (5 bases). The V and J ends lost 6 bases and 8 bases respectively, with 17 bases between them. Germline CDR1 is ENHRY and CDR2 is SYGVKD. The CDR3 spans 14 residues. CDR3: CAISLGQPGEPQHF. The CDR3, as DNA: TGTGCCATCAGCTTAGGACAACCGGGGGAGCCCCAGCATTTT.

This clonotype was seen many times. The CDR3 region has the DNA TGCGCCAGCAGGGCCGGGACAGGGACCTACGAGCAGTACTTC. This encodes CASRAGTGTYEQYF. The rearrangement uses TRBV10-2 and TRBJ2-7, with 9 bases lining up with TRBD1. Germline values: CDR1 WSHSY, CDR2 SAAADI. Trimming removed 6 bases from V and 2 bases from J; junction bases left unmatched: 5. The CDR3 extends over 14 amino acids.

Ten or more counts support this clonotype. The CDR3 sequence: CAIRGENNSPLHF. The CDR3 nucleotides read TGTGCCATCAGGGGGGAGAATAATTCACCCCTCCACTTT. V and J are TRBV10-3 and TRBJ1-6, with D possibly being TRBD1 (5 bases). From germline, CDR1 is ENHRY and CDR2 SYGVKD. Trimming removed 6 bases from V and 5 bases from J, with 8 bases in between. The CDR3 has 13 residues.

This clonotype was counted only a few times. This may be a read error: a much more frequent sequence differs by one nucleotide. The chain has TRBV2 and TRBJ1-4; D gene unclear. The CDR3 runs to 12 residues. The V and J ends lost 3 bases and 8 bases respectively, with 7 bases between them. From germline, CDR1 is SNHLY and CDR2 FYNNEI. DNA of the CDR3: TGTGCCAGCAGTGACACATTGGAAAAACTGTTTTTT. Protein: CASSDTLEKLFF.

The table lists this clonotype with a few counts. The rearrangement uses TRBV7-2 and TRBJ1-2, with no clear D. V was shortened by 1 base and J by 2 bases, with 8 bases between the two germline ends. The germline gives CDR1 SGHTA, CDR2 FQGNSA. The CDR3 length is 14 residues. CDR3 sequence (DNA): TGTGCCAGCAGCTTAGTGGATGAAAACTATGGCTACACCTTC. Translation gives CASSLVDENYGYTF.

In this sample, this clonotype turned up many times. DNA of the CDR3: TGTGCCAGCAGCTTGGCAGCAGGGGGGAGGAGCGAGACCCAGTACTTC. Translation gives CASSLAAGGRSETQYF. J is TRBJ2-5 and V is TRBV5-8, with D possibly matching TRBD1 (7 bases). Deletions cut 0 bases from V and 5 bases from J, with 17 bases between. The CDR3 runs to 16 residues. Germline V lookup: CDR1 SGHTS, CDR2 YDEGEE. Drawing the rest from reference TRBV5-8 and TRBJ2-5, the complete variable domain is EAGVTQSPTHLIKTRGQQATLRCSPISGHTSVYWYQQALGLGLQFLLWYDEGEERNRGNFPPRFSGRQFPNYSSELNVNALELEDSALYLCASSLAAGGRSETQYFGPGTRLLVL.

In this sample, this clonotype turned up many times. The gene calls are TRBV7-9 and TRBJ1-4, with D unresolved. In germline, CDR1 is SEHNR, CDR2 FQNEAQ (reference sequence). CDR3 length equals 13 residues. Trimming stripped 3 bases from V and 6 bases from J, with 8 bases between. DNA of the CDR3: TGTGCCAGCAGCTTGCTTGGGGATGAAAAACTGTTTTTT. Amino acids: CASSLLGDEKLFF.

A word on this clonotype: At one end the junction does not follow the germline gene, possibly because of a read error. The genes are TRBV20-1 and TRBJ1-3, with 9 bases that match TRBD1. Germline CDR1 is DFQATT and CDR2 is SNEGSKA (reference sequence). This CDR3 is built from 13 residues. The CDR3 nucleotides read TGCAGTGCTCCCCGGGACAGGGAGAACATCATATATTTT. It yields the protein CSAPRDRENIIYF.

In this sample, this clonotype turned up a few times. This chain joins TRBV11-2 and TRBJ2-2, with TRBD2 matching 12 bases. This CDR3 has 17 amino acids. Germline V gene lookup returns CDR1 SGHAT and CDR2 FQNNGV. With V trimmed by 0 bases and J by 7 bases, 6 bases remained unmatched. The CDR3 region is CASSLEIPGLAGGELFF. Here the CDR3 DNA reads TGTGCCAGCAGCTTAGAGATTCCGGGACTAGCGGGCGGGGAGCTGTTTTTT.

This clonotype was counted at least ten times. The chain combines TRBV4-1 with TRBJ1-5; the D is unclear. The CDR3 sequence is 13 residues long. Germline values: CDR1 MGHRA, CDR2 YSYEKL. V lost 2 bases and J lost 3, with 5 bases in between. The CDR3 loop reads CASSQTVNQPQHF. DNA of the CDR3: TGCGCCAGCAGCCAAACAGTCAATCAGCCCCAGCATTTT.

This clonotype was seen at least ten times. The rearrangement joins TRBV7-9 to TRBJ2-7; tentative D call: TRBD1 (5 bases). Germline V lookup: CDR1 SEHNR, CDR2 FQNEAQ (reference sequence). V was clipped by 2 bases and J by 3 bases, with 14 bases between them. The CDR3 consists of 15 residues. CDR3 coding DNA: TGTGCCAGCAGCTTAAAAGGGGCCTCCTTCTACGAGCAGTACTTC. Its protein is CASSLKGASFYEQYF.

The chain uses TRBV19 and TRBJ1-6, with D uncertain. Germline-derived CDR1 and CDR2 are LNHDA and SQIVND (reference sequence). Trimming took off 3 bases at V and 5 bases at J, with 8 bases between the two ends. The CDR3 sequence is 14 residues long. The CDR3 nucleotides read TGTGCCAGTAGTATCGTGCAGGATAATTCACCCCTCCACTTT. Amino acids: CASSIVQDNSPLHF.

This clonotype came up many times. This chain uses TRBV7-9 with TRBJ2-7; 7 bases are a match to TRBD1. Germline V gene sequence: CDR1 SEHNR, CDR2 FQNEAQ (reference sequence). There are 15 residues in the CDR3. Losses at the gene ends were 1 base for V and 0 bases for J; bases not matched to a gene: 3. In DNA form, the CDR3 reads TGTGCCAGCAGCTTAGGACAGGGTTACTCCTACGAGCAGTACTTC. Its protein product is CASSLGQGYSYEQYF.

The chain links TRBV4-2 to TRBJ2-3; no clear D. The CDR3 has 14 residues. V lost 0 bases and J 4 bases, leaving 8 bases between the germline ends. Germline CDR1 LGHNA, CDR2 YNFKEQ. The CDR3 bases are TGTGCCAGCAGCCAAGATATTGCCGCAGATACGCAGTATTTT. It translates to CASSQDIAADTQYF.

The genes are TRBV12-5 and TRBJ1-2; TRBD1 matches at 7 bases. This CDR3 has 13 amino acids. CDR1 is LGHNT and CDR2 is FRNRAP in the germline V gene. The CDR3 sequence is CASRLTGTYGYTF. CDR3 sequence (DNA): TGTGCCAGCAGACTGACAGGGACCTATGGCTACACCTTC.

This clonotype was observed a few times. This chain joins TRBV5-6 and TRBJ1-1; D ambiguous. V lost 5 bases and J lost 0, with 11 bases in between. CDR1 is SGHDT and CDR2 is YYEEEE in the germline V gene. This CDR3 is built from 14 residues. The CDR3 sequence: CASRKRPLNTEAFF. The CDR3 bases are TGTGCCAGCAGAAAAAGACCCTTGAACACTGAAGCTTTCTTT.

The chain couples TRBV9 to TRBJ1-1; D might be TRBD1 (5 bases). The germline CDR1 and CDR2 sequences are SGDLS and YYNGEE. The CDR3 covers 15 residues. V lost 1 base and J lost 0, with 10 bases in between. CDR3 DNA: TGTGCCAGCAGCGTATCGGGACCTATGAACACTGAAGCTTTCTTT. This sequence encodes CASSVSGPMNTEAFF.

This clonotype was detected only a few times. The chain employs TRBV5-1 and TRBJ1-1; 8 nucleotides match TRBD1. The CDR3 extends over 14 amino acids. V was clipped by 5 bases and J by 1 base; unmatched bases: 4. Germline CDR1 reads SGHRS; CDR2 reads YFSETQ. The CDR3 spells CASRSDRGNTEAFF. The CDR3 coding sequence is TGCGCCAGCAGAAGCGACAGGGGGAACACTGAAGCTTTCTTT.

As to this clonotype: A much more abundant neighbour one base away suggests this may be a read error. The rearrangement joins TRBV24-1 to TRBJ2-2; D not resolved. The CDR3 is 11 residues long. Germline V gene lookup returns CDR1 KGHDR and CDR2 SFDVKD. With 4 bases removed from V and 6 bases from J, the gap between germline ends came to 2 bases. The CDR3 DNA sequence: TGTGCCACCAGTGAACCCGGGGAGCTGTTTTTT. The encoded protein is CATSEPGELFF.

The rearrangement joins TRBV7-9 to TRBJ2-7; 10 nucleotides match TRBD2. V shed 3 bases and J 3 bases; nucleotides not matched to a gene: 8. This CDR3 region has 16 residues. Per the germline V gene, CDR1 is SEHNR and CDR2 is FQNEAQ (reference sequence). This CDR3 is CASSFRSSGGNYEQYF. CDR3 DNA sequence: TGTGCCAGCAGCTTCCGGTCTAGCGGGGGCAACTACGAGCAGTACTTC.

The sample holds many counts of this clonotype. The chain couples TRBV7-8 to TRBJ1-3; the D gene is possibly TRBD1 (6 bases). The CDR3 has 15 residues. The germline CDR1 and CDR2 sequences are SGHVS and FQNEAQ. Trimming took off 3 bases at V and 4 bases at J, with 13 bases between the two ends. This CDR3 is CASSLSRGRGNTIYF. The CDR3 coding sequence is TGTGCCAGCAGCTTGTCGCGGGGGCGCGGAAACACCATATATTTT.

The rearrangement links TRBV7-2 to TRBJ2-6; 7 nucleotides agree with TRBD1. V was pared by 5 bases and J by 2 bases, with 6 bases of the junction left unmatched. From germline, CDR1 is SGHTA and CDR2 FQGNSA. This CDR3 contains 16 residues. In DNA form, the CDR3 reads TGTGCCAGCAGCCCACTGACAGGGCCTGGGGCCAACGTCCTGACTTTC. It specifies CASSPLTGPGANVLTF. Full variable domain (missing parts from reference TRBV7-2 and TRBJ2-6): GAGVSQSPSNKVTEKGKDVELRCDPISGHTALYWYRQSLGQGLEFLIYFQGNSAPDKSGLPSDRFSAERTGGSVSTLTIQRTQQEDSAVYLCASSPLTGPGANVLTFGAGSRLTVL.

In this sample, this clonotype turned up many times. CDR3 bases: TGTGCCAGCAGCTTAGATGGGGGCTTCGGTGGCTACACCTTC. This translates into CASSLDGGFGGYTF. The chain employs TRBV7-2 and TRBJ1-2; D is perhaps TRBD1 (6 bases). CDR3 length equals 14 residues. The V and J ends lost 1 base and 7 bases respectively, with 13 bases between them. Germline CDR1 SGHTA, CDR2 FQGNSA.

In the case of this clonotype: Mismatch with germline at one junction end may stem from a read error. The genes are TRBV5-1 and TRBJ2-2, with a possible D match to TRBD2 (7 bases). The length of the CDR3 is 16 residues. Germline V gene sequence: CDR1 SGHRS, CDR2 YFSETQ. CDR3 nucleotides: TGTGCCAGCAGCTCGGGGGCGGGGGCGAACACCGGGGAGCTGTTTTTT. It is translated as CASSSGAGANTGELFF.